The 9 T cell receptor beta chains below were found in one sample sequenced in a study of T cells in Graves' hyperthyroidism and ophthalmopathy. It was RNA transcripts that yielded the amplified TCR beta CDR3 regions. The TCR CDR3 was amplified in a first-round RT-PCR using the HTBI primer set. MiXCR was run by TCRdb on the multiplex PCR reads, yielding one entry per CDR3 protein. This repertoire shows approximately 370,000 distinct CDR3 sequences, more than 12% found once; its top ten account for 30% to 35%. Sequences were obtained from blood. These receptors originate from a woman aged 30 to 39 with Graves' hyperthyroidism.

Only a few counts were recorded for this clonotype. The rearrangement uses TRBV20-1 and TRBJ2-7; 10 bases agree with TRBD1. The J segment lost 3 bases and the V segment lost 4 bases, leaving 9 bases of the junction unmatched. The CDR3 has 15 residues. Germline V gene data show CDR1 as DFQATT and CDR2 as SNEGSKA (reference sequence). The CDR3 region is CSATYDRGQGYEQYF. The CDR3 DNA reads TGCAGTGCTACCTACGACAGGGGGCAAGGCTACGAGCAGTACTTC.

V gene TRBV20-1 combines with J gene TRBJ1-5; the D gene is possibly TRBD1 (6 bases). V lost 0 bases and J 8 bases, leaving 23 bases between the germline ends. This CDR3 region has 17 residues. From germline, CDR1 is DFQATT and CDR2 SNEGSKA (reference sequence). CDR3 sequence: CSARDLRGRTSGEPQHF. The CDR3 DNA sequence: TGCAGTGCTAGAGATTTAAGGGGCCGAACCTCAGGGGAGCCCCAGCATTTT.

This clonotype was seen repeatedly, ten times or more. The rearrangement joins TRBV28 to TRBJ2-7; D is perhaps TRBD2 (5 bases). This CDR3 has 14 residues. Trimming stripped 2 bases from V and 5 bases from J, with 13 bases between. Germline CDR1 is MDHEN and CDR2 is SYDVKM. The CDR3 DNA reads as TGTGCCAGCAGTTTAAGACTACCCCCCCACGAGCAGTACTTC. Its protein is CASSLRLPPHEQYF.

The sample holds many counts of this clonotype. V gene TRBV2 combines with J gene TRBJ2-1, with 10 bases identical to TRBD1. Losses at the gene ends were 6 bases for V and 0 bases for J; bases not matched to a gene: 8. The CDR3 covers 17 residues. CDR1 SNHLY and CDR2 FYNNEI come from the germline V gene. For the CDR3, the DNA is TGTGCCAGCAGGAAGGACAGGGGGGAAAGCTCCTACAATGAGCAGTTCTTC. It codes for CASRKDRGESSYNEQFF.

The chain uses TRBV6-1 and TRBJ2-1; no clear D gene. The V end lost 6 bases, the J end lost 6 bases, and 3 bases lay between the germline ends. The CDR3 runs to 10 residues. The germline V gene encodes CDR1 MNHNS and CDR2 SASEGT. The CDR3: CASRINEQFF. CDR3 in DNA: TGTGCCAGCAGGATCAATGAGCAGTTCTTC.

This clonotype was seen ten or more times. This chain links TRBV28 with TRBJ2-1, with TRBD2 identical over 10 bases. The CDR3 loop spans 14 amino acids. J gave up 7 bases and V 3 bases, and 3 bases lay outside the gene matches. Germline loops: CDR1 MDHEN, CDR2 SYDVKM. CDR3 protein: CASSLEREGNEQFF. DNA of the CDR3: TGTGCCAGCAGTTTGGAGCGGGAGGGGAATGAGCAGTTCTTC.

This clonotype was found many times. The gene calls are TRBV2 and TRBJ2-7; possible D gene TRBD2, 6 bases. From germline, CDR1 is SNHLY and CDR2 FYNNEI. V lost 3 bases and J lost 0, with 12 bases in between. CDR3 size: 15 residues. This CDR3 reads CASSETEGYSYEQYF. The DNA of the CDR3 is TGTGCCAGCAGTGAGACGGAGGGATACTCCTACGAGCAGTACTTC.

This clonotype was counted many times. The chain combines TRBV10-1 with TRBJ2-3, with 9 bases fitting TRBD2. CDR3 length: 15 amino acids. CDR1 is WNHNN and CDR2 is SYGVQD in the germline V gene (reference sequence). V shed 2 bases, J shed 7 bases, and the junction held 7 bases outside the gene matches. The CDR3 loop is CASSEVSGSMNTQYF. The CDR3 DNA reads TGCGCCAGCAGTGAGGTTAGCGGGAGTATGAATACGCAGTATTTT.

About this clonotype itself: A much larger clone differs from this one at a single base, so this may be a read error. The rearrangement joins TRBV6-9 to TRBJ2-1, with a possible D match to TRBD2 (5 bases). The V and J ends lost 3 bases and 5 bases respectively, with 14 bases between them. Germline CDR1 MNHGY, CDR2 SVAAGI. The CDR3 totals 15 residues. CDR3 sequence reads: CASSYAGSAHNEQFF. Here the CDR3 DNA reads TGTGCCAGCAGTTACGCGGGTAGCGCCCACAATGAGCAGTTCTTC.